This T cell receptor (beta chain) came from a study of long-term antiretroviral therapy in people with HIV. Study observations and caveats: Adherence to ART, viral resistance and therapy changes lacked any data. Despite increasing after ART, diversity remained lower than that of transplant donor controls.

As concerns this clone: Its antigen is not identified.

The assay used was immunoSEQ (version v3.0), run at survey level. Sequencing used immunoSEQ multiplex PCR; TCRdb keeps in-frame clones, though not all of them. The sample holds roughly 15,000 clones; around 84% are singletons and the top ten take 6.5% to 8.5%. V gave up 6 bases and J gave up 9 bases, with 18 bases separating them. This CDR3 spans 14 amino acids. Germline CDR1 and CDR2: SGHAT and FQNNGV. The sample in question was unsorted PBMCs, obtained 0.1 years after starting antiretroviral therapy. The receptor's source is a man between 18 and 35 years old with HIV. The chain combines TRBV11-2 with TRBJ2-1; the D gene is possibly TRBD2 (6 bases). CDR3 nucleotides: TGTGCCAGCAGGACCGGAGGGGAGAAGGGTGAGCAGTTCTTC. This sequence encodes CASRTGGEKGEQFF.